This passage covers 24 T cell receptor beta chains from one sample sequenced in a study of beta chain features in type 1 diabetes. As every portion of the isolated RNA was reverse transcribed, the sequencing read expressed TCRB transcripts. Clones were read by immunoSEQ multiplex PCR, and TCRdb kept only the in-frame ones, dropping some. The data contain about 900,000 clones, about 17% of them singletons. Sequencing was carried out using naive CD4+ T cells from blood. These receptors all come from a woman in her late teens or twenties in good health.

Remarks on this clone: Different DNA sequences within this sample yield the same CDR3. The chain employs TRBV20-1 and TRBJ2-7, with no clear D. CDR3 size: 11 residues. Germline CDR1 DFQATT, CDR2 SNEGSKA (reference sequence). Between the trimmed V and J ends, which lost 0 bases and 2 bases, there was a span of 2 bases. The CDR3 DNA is TGCAGTGCTAGAGAAACCTACGAGCAGTACTTC. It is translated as CSARETYEQYF.

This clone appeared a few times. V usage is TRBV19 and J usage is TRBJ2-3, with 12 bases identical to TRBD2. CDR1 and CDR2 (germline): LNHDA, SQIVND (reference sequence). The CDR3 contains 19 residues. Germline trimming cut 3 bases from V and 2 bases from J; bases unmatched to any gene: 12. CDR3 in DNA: TGTGCCAGTAGTATTTCTCTAGCGGGAGGGATCTTCGTCACAGATACGCAGTATTTT. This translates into CASSISLAGGIFVTDTQYF.

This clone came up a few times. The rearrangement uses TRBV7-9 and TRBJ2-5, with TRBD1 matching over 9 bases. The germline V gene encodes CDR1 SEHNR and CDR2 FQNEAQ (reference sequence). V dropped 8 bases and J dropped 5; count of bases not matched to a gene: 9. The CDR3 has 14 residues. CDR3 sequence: CASDGTGYTETQYF. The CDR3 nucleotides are TGTGCCAGCGACGGGACAGGGTATACCGAGACCCAGTACTTC.

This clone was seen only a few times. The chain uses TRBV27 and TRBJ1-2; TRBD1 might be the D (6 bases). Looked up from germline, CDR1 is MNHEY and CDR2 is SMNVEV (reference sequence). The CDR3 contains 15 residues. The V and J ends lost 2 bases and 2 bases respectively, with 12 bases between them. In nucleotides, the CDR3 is TGTGCCAGCAGTTTAAGAGCAGACAGGAACTATGGCTACACCTTC. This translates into CASSLRADRNYGYTF.

CDR3 in DNA: TGTGCCAGCAGCGGACGGGGACAGGGTAACACTGAAGCTTTCTTT. This encodes CASSGRGQGNTEAFF. The chain couples TRBV9 to TRBJ1-1; 9 nucleotides line up with TRBD1. The V segment lost 3 bases and the J segment 2 bases; nucleotides outside the gene matches: 5. The CDR3 is 15 amino acids. Germline values: CDR1 SGDLS, CDR2 YYNGEE. The complete variable domain, with remaining parts taken from reference TRBV9 and TRBJ1-1, reads DSGVTQTPKHLITATGQRVTLRCSPRSGDLSVYWYQQSLDQGLQFLIQYYNGEERAKGNILERFSAQQFPDLHSELNLSSLELGDSALYFCASSGRGQGNTEAFFGQGTRLTVV.

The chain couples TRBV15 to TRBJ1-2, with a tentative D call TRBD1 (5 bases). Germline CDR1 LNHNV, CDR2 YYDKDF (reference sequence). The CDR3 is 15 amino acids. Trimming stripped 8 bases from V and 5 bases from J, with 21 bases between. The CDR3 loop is CATAKRDRSTYGYTF. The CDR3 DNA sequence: TGTGCCACCGCCAAACGTGACAGATCTACATATGGCTACACCTTC.

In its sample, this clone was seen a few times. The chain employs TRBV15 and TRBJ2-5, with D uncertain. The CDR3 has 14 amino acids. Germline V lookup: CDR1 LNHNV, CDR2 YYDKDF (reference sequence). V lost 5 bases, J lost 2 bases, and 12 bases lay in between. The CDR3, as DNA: TGTGCCACCAGCGGTGGGTACGGGCAAGAGACCCAGTACTTC. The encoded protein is CATSGGYGQETQYF.

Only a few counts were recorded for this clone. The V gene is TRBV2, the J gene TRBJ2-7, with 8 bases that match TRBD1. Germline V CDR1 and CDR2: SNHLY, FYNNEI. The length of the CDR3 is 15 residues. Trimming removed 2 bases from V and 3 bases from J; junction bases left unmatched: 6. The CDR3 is CASSEQGAIVYEQYF. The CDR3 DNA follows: TGTGCCAGCAGTGAACAGGGGGCAATCGTCTACGAGCAGTACTTC. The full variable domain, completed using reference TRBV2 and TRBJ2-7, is EPEVTQTPSHQVTQMGQEVILRCVPISNHLYFYWYRQILGQKVEFLVSFYNNEISEKSEIFDDQFSVERPDGSNFTLKIRSTKLEDSAMYFCASSEQGAIVYEQYFGPGTRLTVT.

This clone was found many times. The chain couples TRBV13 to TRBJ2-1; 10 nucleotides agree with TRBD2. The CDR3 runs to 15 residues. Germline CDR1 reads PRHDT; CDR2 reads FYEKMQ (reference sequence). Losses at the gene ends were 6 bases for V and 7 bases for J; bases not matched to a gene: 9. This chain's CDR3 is CASSFRTSGVNEQFF. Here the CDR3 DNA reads TGTGCCAGCAGTTTTCGGACTAGCGGAGTGAATGAGCAGTTCTTC.

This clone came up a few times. This CDR3 is CASSPGLASYNEQFF. DNA of the CDR3: TGTGCCAGCAGCCCCGGACTAGCGTCCTACAATGAGCAGTTCTTC. This rearrangement joins TRBV5-4 to TRBJ2-1; 9 nucleotides match TRBD2. The CDR3 covers 15 residues. Germline CDR1 is SGHNT and CDR2 is YYREEE (reference sequence). Trimming cost V 4 bases and J 1 base; bases outside gene matches: 3.

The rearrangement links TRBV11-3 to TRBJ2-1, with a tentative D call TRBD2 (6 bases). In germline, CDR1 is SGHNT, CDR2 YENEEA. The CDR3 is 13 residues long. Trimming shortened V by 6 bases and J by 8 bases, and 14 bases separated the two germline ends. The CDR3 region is CASSQTSWDEQFF. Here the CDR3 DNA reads TGTGCCAGCAGTCAGACTAGTTGGGATGAGCAGTTCTTC.

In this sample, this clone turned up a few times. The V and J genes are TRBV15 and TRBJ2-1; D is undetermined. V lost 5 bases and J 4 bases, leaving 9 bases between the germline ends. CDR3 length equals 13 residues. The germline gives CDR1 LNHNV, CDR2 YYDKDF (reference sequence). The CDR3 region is CATSWSTYNEQFF. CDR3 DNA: TGTGCCACCAGCTGGTCCACGTACAATGAGCAGTTCTTC.

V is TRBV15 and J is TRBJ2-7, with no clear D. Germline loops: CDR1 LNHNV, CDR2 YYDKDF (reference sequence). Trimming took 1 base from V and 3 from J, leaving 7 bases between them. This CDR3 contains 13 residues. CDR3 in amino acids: CATSRAQSYEQYF. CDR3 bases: TGTGCCACCAGCAGAGCCCAGAGCTACGAGCAGTACTTC.

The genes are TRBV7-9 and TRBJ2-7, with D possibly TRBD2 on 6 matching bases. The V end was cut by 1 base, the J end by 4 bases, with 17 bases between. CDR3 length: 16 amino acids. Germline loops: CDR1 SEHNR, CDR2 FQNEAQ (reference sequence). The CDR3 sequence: CASSLGLAGKKYEQYF. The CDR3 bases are TGTGCCAGCAGCTTAGGTCTGGCGGGAAAAAAATACGAGCAGTACTTC.

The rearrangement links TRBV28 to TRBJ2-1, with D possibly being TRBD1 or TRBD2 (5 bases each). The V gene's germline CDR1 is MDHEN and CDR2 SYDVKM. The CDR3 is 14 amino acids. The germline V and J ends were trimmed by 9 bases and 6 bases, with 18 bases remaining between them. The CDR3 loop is CASLRDQALNEQFF. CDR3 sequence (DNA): TGTGCCAGTTTACGGGACCAGGCGCTCAATGAGCAGTTCTTC.

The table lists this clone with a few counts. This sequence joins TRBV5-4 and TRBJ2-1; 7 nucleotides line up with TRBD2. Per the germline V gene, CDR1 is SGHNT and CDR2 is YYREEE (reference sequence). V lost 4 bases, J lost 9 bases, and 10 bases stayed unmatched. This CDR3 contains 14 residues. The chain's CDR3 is CASSNPAGYGEQFF. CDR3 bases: TGTGCCAGCAGCAATCCAGCGGGATACGGTGAGCAGTTCTTC.

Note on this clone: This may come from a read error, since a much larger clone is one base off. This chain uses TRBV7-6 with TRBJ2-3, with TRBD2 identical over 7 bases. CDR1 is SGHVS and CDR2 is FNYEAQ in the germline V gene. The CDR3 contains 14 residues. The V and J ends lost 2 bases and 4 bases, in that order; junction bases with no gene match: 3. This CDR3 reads CASSLTGGSDTQYF. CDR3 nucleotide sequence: TGTGCCAGCAGCTTAACGGGAGGATCAGATACGCAGTATTTT.

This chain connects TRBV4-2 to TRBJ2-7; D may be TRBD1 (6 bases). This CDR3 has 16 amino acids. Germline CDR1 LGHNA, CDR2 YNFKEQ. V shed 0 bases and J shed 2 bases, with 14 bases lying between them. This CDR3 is CASSQDLGQSTYEQYF. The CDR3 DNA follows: TGTGCCAGCAGCCAAGATCTCGGACAGTCGACCTACGAGCAGTACTTC.

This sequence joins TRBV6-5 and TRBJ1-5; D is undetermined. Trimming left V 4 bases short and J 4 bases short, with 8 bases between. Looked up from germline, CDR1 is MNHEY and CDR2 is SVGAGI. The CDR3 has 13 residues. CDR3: CASSSADNQPQHF. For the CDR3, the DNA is TGTGCCAGCAGTTCCGCCGATAATCAGCCCCAGCATTTT.

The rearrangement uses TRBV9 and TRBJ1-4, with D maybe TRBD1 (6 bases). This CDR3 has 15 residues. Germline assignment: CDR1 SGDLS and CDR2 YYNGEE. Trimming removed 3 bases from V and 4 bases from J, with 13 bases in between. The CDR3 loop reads CASSAVQGRNEKLFF. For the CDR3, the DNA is TGTGCCAGCAGCGCCGTACAGGGCCGTAATGAAAAACTGTTTTTT.

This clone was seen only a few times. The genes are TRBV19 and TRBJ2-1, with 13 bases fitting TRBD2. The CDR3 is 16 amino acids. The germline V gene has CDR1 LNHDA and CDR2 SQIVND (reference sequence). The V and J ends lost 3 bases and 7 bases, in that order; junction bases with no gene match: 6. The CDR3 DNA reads TGTGCCAGTAGTATGCCCGGACTAGCGGGAGAAAATGAGCAGTTCTTC. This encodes CASSMPGLAGENEQFF.

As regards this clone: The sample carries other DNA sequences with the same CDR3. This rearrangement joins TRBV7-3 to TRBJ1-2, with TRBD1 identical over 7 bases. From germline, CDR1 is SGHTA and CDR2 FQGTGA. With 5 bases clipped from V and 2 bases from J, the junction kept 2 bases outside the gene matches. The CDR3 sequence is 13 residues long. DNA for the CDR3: TGTGCCAGCAGCCCGGGACAGAACTATGGCTACACCTTC. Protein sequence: CASSPGQNYGYTF. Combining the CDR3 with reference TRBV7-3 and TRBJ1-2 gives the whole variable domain GAGVSQTPSNKVTEKGKYVELRCDPISGHTALYWYRQSLGQGPEFLIYFQGTGAADDSGLPNDRFFAVRPEGSVSTLKIQRTERGDSAVYLCASSPGQNYGYTFGSGTRLTVV.

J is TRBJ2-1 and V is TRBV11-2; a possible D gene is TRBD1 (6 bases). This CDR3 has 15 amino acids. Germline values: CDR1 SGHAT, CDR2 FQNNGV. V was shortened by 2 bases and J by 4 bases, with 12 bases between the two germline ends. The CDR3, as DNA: TGTGCCAGCAGCTTAATGGGGGCGGAATACAATGAGCAGTTCTTC. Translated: CASSLMGAEYNEQFF.

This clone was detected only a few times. The CDR3 here is CASSDSGVVNEQFF. As DNA, the CDR3 is TGTGCCAGCAGTGATTCAGGGGTGGTCAATGAGCAGTTCTTC. The chain uses TRBV2 and TRBJ2-1, with D possibly being TRBD1 (6 bases). The CDR3 is made up of 14 amino acids. V was trimmed by 3 bases and J by 6 bases, leaving 12 bases between them. CDR1 is SNHLY and CDR2 is FYNNEI in the germline V gene. Using reference TRBV2 and TRBJ2-1 for the parts outside the CDR3, the full variable domain is EPEVTQTPSHQVTQMGQEVILRCVPISNHLYFYWYRQILGQKVEFLVSFYNNEISEKSEIFDDQFSVERPDGSNFTLKIRSTKLEDSAMYFCASSDSGVVNEQFFGPGTRLTVL.